This record looks at one TCR beta chain sequence and its context. Study members were between roughly 18 and 89 years old and lived in 24 US regions. Assignment of participants to cohorts was predicated upon participant-reported clinical history. The sample is drawn from a study of blood T cell repertoires in COVID-19. Study-wide background: COVID-19 samples, acute and convalescent, were from the United States, Italy and Spain.

The repertoire was sequenced with immunoSEQ multiplex PCR; TCRdb's copy has only in-frame clones and lacks some. The sample holds almost 250,000 clones, roughly 86% seen once. The germline V gene has CDR1 KGHSH and CDR2 LQKENI. The length of the CDR3 is 15 residues. V lost 3 bases and J 1 base, leaving 10 bases between the germline ends. Sequences were obtained from PBMCs or T cells enriched from blood (not recorded which). The TCR originated in a woman between 45 and 60 years old who had recovered from COVID-19. The chain is built from TRBV18 and TRBJ1-5; D not certain. CDR3 nucleotide sequence: TGTGCCAGCTCACCTGGCGGAGGCAGCAATCAGCCCCAGCATTTT. Protein: CASSPGGGSNQPQHF.